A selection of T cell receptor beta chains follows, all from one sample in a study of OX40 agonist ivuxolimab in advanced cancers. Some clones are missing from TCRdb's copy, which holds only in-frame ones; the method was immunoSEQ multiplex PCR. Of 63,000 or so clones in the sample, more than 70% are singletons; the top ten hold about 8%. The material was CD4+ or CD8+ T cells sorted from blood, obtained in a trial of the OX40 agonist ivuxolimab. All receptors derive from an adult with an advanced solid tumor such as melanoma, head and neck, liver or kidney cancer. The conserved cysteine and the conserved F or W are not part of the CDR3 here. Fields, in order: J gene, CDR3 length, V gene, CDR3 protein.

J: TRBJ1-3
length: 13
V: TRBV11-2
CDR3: ASSPGRSSGNTIY

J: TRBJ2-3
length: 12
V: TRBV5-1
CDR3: ASSLAAHTDTQY

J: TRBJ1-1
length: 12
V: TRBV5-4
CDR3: ASSRRQGVSEAF

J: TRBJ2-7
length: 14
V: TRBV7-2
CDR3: ASSPRGGSLSYEQY

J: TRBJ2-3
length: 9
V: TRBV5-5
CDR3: ASSLTYAKY

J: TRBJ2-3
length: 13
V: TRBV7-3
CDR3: ASGLRGRSTDTQY

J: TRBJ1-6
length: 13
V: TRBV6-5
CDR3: ASCRDRGGNSPLH

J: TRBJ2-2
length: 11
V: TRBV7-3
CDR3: ASSQDTTGELF

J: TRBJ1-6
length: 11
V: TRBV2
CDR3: ASSRDRASNLH

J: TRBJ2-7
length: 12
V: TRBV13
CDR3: ASSLAGSDYEQY

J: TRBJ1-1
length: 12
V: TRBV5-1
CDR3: ASRLGQENTEAF

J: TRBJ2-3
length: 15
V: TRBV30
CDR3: AWSVLGTGAVADTQY

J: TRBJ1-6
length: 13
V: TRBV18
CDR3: ASSPGSGVNSPLH

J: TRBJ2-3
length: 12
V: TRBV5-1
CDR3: ASSLGGSADTQY

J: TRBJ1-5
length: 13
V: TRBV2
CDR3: ASSSGTKGNQPQH

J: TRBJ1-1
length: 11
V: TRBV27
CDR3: ASSSRVFAEAF

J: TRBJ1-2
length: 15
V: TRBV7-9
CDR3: ASSLARTANLNYGYT

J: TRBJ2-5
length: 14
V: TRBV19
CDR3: ASSVRRQGPGETQY

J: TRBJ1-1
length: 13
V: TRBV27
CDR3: ARAFKTGVSTEAF

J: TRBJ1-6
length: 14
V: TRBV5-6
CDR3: ASSPPGGNLNSPLH

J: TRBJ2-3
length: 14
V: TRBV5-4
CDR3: AATRTSGGRADTQY

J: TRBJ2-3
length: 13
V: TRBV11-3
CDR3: ASSGDGGGTDTQY

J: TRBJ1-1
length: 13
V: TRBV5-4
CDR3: ASSPAASMNTEAF

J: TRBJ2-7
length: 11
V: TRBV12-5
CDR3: ASGVNPGGEQY

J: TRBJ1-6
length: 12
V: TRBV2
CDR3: ASRKTTYNSPLH

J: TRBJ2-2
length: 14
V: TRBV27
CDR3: ASRTNAGSNTGELF

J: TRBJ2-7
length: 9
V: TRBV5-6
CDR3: ASSPTWEQY

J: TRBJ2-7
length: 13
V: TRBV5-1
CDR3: ASSLAGGDSYEQY

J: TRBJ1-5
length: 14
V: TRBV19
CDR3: ASSDRQVRRNQPQH

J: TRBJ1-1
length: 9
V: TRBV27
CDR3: ASSRGHEAF

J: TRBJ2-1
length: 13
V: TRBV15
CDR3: ATSFSGSSYNEQF

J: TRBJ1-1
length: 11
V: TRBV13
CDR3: ASSLGDRAEAF

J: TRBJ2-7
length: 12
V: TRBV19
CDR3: ASSIEGGNYEQY

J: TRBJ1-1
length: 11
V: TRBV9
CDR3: ASSLGGFTEAF

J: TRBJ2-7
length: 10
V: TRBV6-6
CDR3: ASSDSSYEQY

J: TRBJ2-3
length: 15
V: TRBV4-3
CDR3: ASSHLGQQSSTDTQY

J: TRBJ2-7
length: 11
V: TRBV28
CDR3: ASRNGQGGEQY

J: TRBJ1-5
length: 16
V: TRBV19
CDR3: ASSVQGTPSYSNQPQH

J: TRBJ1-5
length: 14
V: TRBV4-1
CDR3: ASSQAPTGVDPPQH

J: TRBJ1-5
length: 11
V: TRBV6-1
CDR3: ASSTGGNQPQH

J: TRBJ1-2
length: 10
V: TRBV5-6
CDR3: ASSPGGGGYT

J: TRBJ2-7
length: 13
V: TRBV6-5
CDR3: ASSYSMAVRYEQY

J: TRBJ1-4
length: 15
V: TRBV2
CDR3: ASSAGPQGALNEKLF

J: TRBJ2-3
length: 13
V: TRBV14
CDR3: ASSRGRLSTDTQY

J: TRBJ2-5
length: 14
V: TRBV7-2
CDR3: ASSLASGGTLGTQY

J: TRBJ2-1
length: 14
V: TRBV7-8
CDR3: ASSHGQVSSYNEQF

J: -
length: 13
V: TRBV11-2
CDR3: ASSLGAGRSYEQY

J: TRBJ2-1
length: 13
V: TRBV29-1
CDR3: SAGGTDHSYNEQF

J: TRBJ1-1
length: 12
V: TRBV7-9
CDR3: ASSLAAGPAEAF

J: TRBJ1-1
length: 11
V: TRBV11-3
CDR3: ASSWTGNTEAF

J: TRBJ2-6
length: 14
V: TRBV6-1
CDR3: ASSERGASGANVLT

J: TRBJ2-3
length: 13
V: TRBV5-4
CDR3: ASSLSSGSGDTQY

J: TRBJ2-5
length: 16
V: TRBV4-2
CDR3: ASSQDHVMGGGQETQY

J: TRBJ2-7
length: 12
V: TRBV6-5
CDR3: ASSYSGPPYEQY